The 10 T cell receptor beta chains below all came from one sample that was sequenced in a study of T cell responses to AZD1222 COVID-19 vaccine (dated by TCRdb to the early 2020s). The method was the immunoSEQ multiplex PCR assay. Here the immuneACCESS table is served through TCRdb, limited to in-frame sequences with V and J called. Missing clones are a known gap in these copies; in checked studies unresolved V genes cover under half, and the rest lacks a known reason. This sample gives about 130,000 clones in total; over 85% of them show up just once. Together, the top ten hold roughly 2% of the sample. Taken with the paper, the label for time point translates to: baseline before first vaccination. The sequenced sample was peripheral blood, obtained on day 0 of AZD1222 vaccination. These receptor sequences come from an adult in good health.

The genes are TRBV7-2 and TRBJ1-3; maybe TRBD1 (6 bases). CDR3 size: 16 residues. CDR1 is SGHTA, CDR2 FQGNSA, per germline. V shed 6 bases and J shed 0 bases, with 15 bases lying between them. The CDR3: CASSAGGEISGNTIYF. The CDR3 nucleotides read TGTGCCAGCAGTGCGGGGGGCGAGATCTCTGGAAACACCATATATTTT.

The CDR3 here is CASSQEGGSNSPLHF. Here the CDR3 DNA reads TGTGCCAGCAGCCAAGAGGGGGGAAGCAATTCACCCCTCCACTTT. The chain uses TRBV3-1 (or the pseudogene TRBV3-2) and TRBJ1-6; D perhaps matches TRBD1 (5 bases). The CDR3 spans 15 residues. V was pared by 0 bases and J by 7 bases, with 10 bases between. Germline V CDR1 and CDR2: LGHDT, YNNKEL (reference sequence).

The V and J genes are TRBV30 and TRBJ1-2; weak D call: TRBD1 (5 bases). Germline lookup yields CDR1 GTSNPN and CDR2 SVGIG (reference sequence). CDR3 length: 14 amino acids. V was clipped by 2 bases and J by 4 bases, with 14 bases between them. DNA for the CDR3: TGTGCCTGGAGTTGGGGGAGTAGCGGCTATGGCTACACCTTC. This encodes CAWSWGSSGYGYTF.

The chain couples TRBV30 to TRBJ1-5; D perhaps matches TRBD1 (5 bases). This CDR3 contains 14 residues. Per germline, CDR1 GTSNPN and CDR2 SVGIG (reference sequence). V shed 2 bases and J shed 6 bases, with 14 bases lying between them. CDR3 in DNA: TGTGCCTGGAGTCGTCGCGGGCAGGGTCAGCCCCAGCATTTT. It codes for CAWSRRGQGQPQHF.

The rearrangement links TRBV14 to TRBJ1-2, with 9 bases that match TRBD1. Germline loops: CDR1 SGHDN, CDR2 FVKESK. The CDR3 sequence is 15 residues long. V lost 4 bases, J lost 7 bases, and 10 bases stayed unmatched. The CDR3: CASSRQGDRASGYTF. The DNA for the CDR3 is TGTGCCAGCAGCCGCCAGGGGGACAGGGCTTCTGGCTACACCTTC.

The gene calls are TRBV6-5 and TRBJ1-1; TRBD1 might be the D (5 bases). Trimming cost V 11 bases and J 1 base, with 14 bases left between them. Germline V lookup: CDR1 MNHEY, CDR2 SVGAGI. The CDR3 consists of 13 residues. This CDR3 reads CAGQRQRNTEAFF. The DNA for the CDR3 is TGTGCCGGCCAAAGACAGCGGAACACTGAAGCTTTCTTT.

V usage is TRBV19 and J usage is TRBJ1-1; D ambiguous. Trimming removed 6 bases at V and 7 bases at J, with 12 bases between. The germline V gene has CDR1 LNHDA and CDR2 SQIVND (reference sequence). This CDR3 contains 12 residues. CDR3 DNA sequence: TGTGCCAGTAGGGAGGGTTTCAGTGAAGCTTTCTTT. This gives the protein CASREGFSEAFF. The full variable domain, completed using reference TRBV19 and TRBJ1-1, is DGGITQSPKYLFRKEGQNVTLSCEQNLNHDAMYWYRQDPGQGLRLIYYSQIVNDFQKGDIAEGYSVSREKKESFPLTVTSAQKNPTAFYLCASREGFSEAFFGQGTRLTVV.

This clone has a single count. J is TRBJ2-5 and V is TRBV5-4; 7 positions agree with TRBD2. V dropped 0 bases and J dropped 1; count of bases not matched to a gene: 6. The CDR3 has 16 amino acids. CDR1 and CDR2 from the germline V gene are SGHNT and YYREEE (reference sequence). In DNA, the CDR3 is TGTGCCAGCAGCTTGGCCCGGCGGGAGACCCAAGAGACCCAGTACTTC. It translates to CASSLARRETQETQYF.

The chain has TRBV28 and TRBJ1-3; maybe TRBD1 (5 bases). This CDR3 contains 14 residues. The V and J ends lost 2 bases and 2 bases respectively, with 7 bases between them. The V gene's germline CDR1 is MDHEN and CDR2 SYDVKM. DNA for the CDR3: TGTGCCAGCAGTTTAGGGGGGGCTGGAAACACCATATATTTT. It codes for CASSLGGAGNTIYF.

The chain links TRBV6-5 to TRBJ2-7, with 8 bases aligning to TRBD1. V lost 7 bases, J lost 3 bases, and 2 bases stayed unmatched. CDR1 MNHEY and CDR2 SVGAGI come from the germline V gene. The CDR3 contains 12 residues. In nucleotides, the CDR3 is TGTGCCAGCATCGGACAGGGCTACGAGCAGTACTTC. Protein: CASIGQGYEQYF.